These T cell receptor beta chains were read from a single sample in a study of human T cells and chemical hapten exposure. MiXCR, run by TCRdb on the RACE reads, gives a single entry per CDR3 protein. This sample has about 73,000 distinct CDR3 sequences; roughly 8.5% occur once, and the top ten carry around 3.6%. The sequencing used whole blood, collected in connection with sensitization to the hapten diphenylcyclopropenone (DPC). The receptor source for this set is a woman aged 45 to 65 with alopecia areata. Some clones in this sample may be carry-over from other donors' samples. The CDR3 runs from the conserved cysteine through the conserved F or W. The order of the fields is clone size, J gene, V gene, CDR3 protein. Size tells how often a clone was seen (once, few, many) or the class of an expanded clone, and some rows leave it out.

abundance: many; j_gene: TRBJ1-2; v_gene: TRBV29-1; CDR3aa: CSVEDRGQHYHTF
abundance: many; j_gene: TRBJ1-1; v_gene: TRBV6-5; CDR3aa: CASSWGTGRVSTEAFF
abundance: few; j_gene: TRBJ2-5; v_gene: TRBV20-1; CDR3aa: CSAPLAGGLVETQYF
abundance: many; j_gene: TRBJ2-1; v_gene: TRBV7-2; CDR3aa: CASSRSGGAKGEQFF
abundance: many; j_gene: TRBJ1-5; v_gene: TRBV20-1; CDR3aa: CSALKGDQPQHF
abundance: few; j_gene: TRBJ1-1; v_gene: TRBV20-1; CDR3aa: CSAGDPPGTEAFF
abundance: NA; j_gene: TRBJ2-1; v_gene: TRBV6-2/TRBV6-3; CDR3aa: CASRQGDEQFF
abundance: few; j_gene: TRBJ2-5; v_gene: TRBV11-3; CDR3aa: CASSLGGSQETQYF
abundance: many; j_gene: TRBJ2-7; v_gene: TRBV14; CDR3aa: CASSRGRLADSYEQYF
abundance: few; j_gene: TRBJ2-3; v_gene: TRBV19; CDR3aa: CASSGGSADTQYF
abundance: few; j_gene: TRBJ2-1; v_gene: TRBV20-1; CDR3aa: CSARLVEGMEQFF
abundance: NA; j_gene: TRBJ2-7; v_gene: TRBV6-6; CDR3aa: CASSETGGVNEQYF
abundance: once; j_gene: TRBJ1-4; v_gene: TRBV3-1; CDR3aa: CASRLDATNEKLFF
abundance: NA; j_gene: TRBJ2-1; v_gene: TRBV6-5; CDR3aa: CASSYPGGGSEQFF
abundance: few; j_gene: TRBJ1-5; v_gene: TRBV20-1; CDR3aa: CSARGTEPAYSNQPQHF
abundance: many; j_gene: TRBJ1-2; v_gene: TRBV18; CDR3aa: CASSPGQGNSGGYTF
abundance: NA; j_gene: TRBJ2-2; v_gene: TRBV27; CDR3aa: CASSIGTATGELFF
abundance: many; j_gene: TRBJ1-5; v_gene: TRBV30; CDR3aa: CASEGGQGNQPQHF
abundance: many; j_gene: TRBJ1-5; v_gene: TRBV12-3/TRBV12-4; CDR3aa: CASSFGEGNQPQHF
abundance: many; j_gene: TRBJ2-1; v_gene: TRBV2; CDR3aa: CASRIRGTYNEQFF
abundance: many; j_gene: TRBJ1-1; v_gene: TRBV7-9; CDR3aa: CASSLQGGDTEAFF
abundance: few; j_gene: TRBJ1-6; v_gene: TRBV7-9; CDR3aa: CASSLPGRGGDNSPLHF
abundance: many; j_gene: TRBJ1-1; v_gene: TRBV15; CDR3aa: CATSRDQRAEAFF
abundance: many; j_gene: TRBJ1-2; v_gene: TRBV7-2; CDR3aa: CASSFGQGDGYTF
abundance: NA; j_gene: TRBJ2-5; v_gene: TRBV2; CDR3aa: CASSDRNGGETQYF
abundance: few; j_gene: TRBJ2-7; v_gene: TRBV6-5; CDR3aa: CASSSGRGYEQYF
abundance: NA; j_gene: TRBJ2-7; v_gene: TRBV13; CDR3aa: CASSSTGSKSYEQYF
abundance: few; j_gene: TRBJ2-5; v_gene: TRBV6-6; CDR3aa: CASSYHPQETQYF
abundance: NA; j_gene: TRBJ1-1; v_gene: TRBV12-3/TRBV12-4; CDR3aa: CASSLQGTMNTEAFF